What follows are 24 T cell receptor beta chains derived from one specimen sequenced in a study of patients and donors after allogeneic stem cell transplantation. TCRdb itself ran the RT-PCR reads through MiXCR, one entry per CDR3 protein. Of 150,000 to 200,000 distinct CDR3 sequences listed, 24% are singletons. Sequences were obtained from blood, either unsorted or a sorted T cell fraction (not recorded which). These receptors were collected from a human donor who was either an allogeneic HSCT recipient or a stem cell or donor lymphocyte infusion donor (not recorded which). It is not recorded whose cells these are; they may come from a transplant donor.

The sample holds a few counts of this clonotype. The genes are TRBV29-1 and TRBJ2-2; D tentatively fits TRBD1 or TRBD2 (5 bases each). The CDR3 totals 15 residues. Germline loops: CDR1 SQVTM, CDR2 ANQGSEA. With 4 bases removed from V and 0 bases from J, the gap between germline ends came to 12 bases. CDR3 residues: CSVAFEGSNTGELFF. Written as DNA, the CDR3 is TGCAGCGTTGCTTTCGAGGGGTCGAACACCGGGGAGCTGTTTTTT.

The chain combines TRBV27 with TRBJ2-4; 9 nucleotides align to TRBD2. Germline loops: CDR1 MNHEY, CDR2 SMNVEV (reference sequence). Trimming cost V 2 bases and J 12 bases; bases outside gene matches: 11. The CDR3 consists of 15 residues. The CDR3 loop reads CASSLGYGSGRRQYF. The CDR3, as DNA: TGTGCCAGCAGTTTAGGTTATGGGAGCGGGAGGCGTCAGTACTTC.

The rearrangement joins TRBV12-3 or TRBV12-4 to TRBJ2-5; the match to TRBD1 covers 7 bases. J lost 5 bases, V lost 6 bases, and 6 bases had no gene match. The CDR3 covers 13 residues. CDR3 amino acids: CASRREQGETQYF. The DNA for the CDR3 is TGTGCCAGCAGACGCGAACAGGGGGAGACCCAGTACTTC.

This clonotype showed up just a few times. This chain joins TRBV6-1 and TRBJ1-5; no definite D call. The CDR3 has 13 residues. V was clipped by 2 bases and J by 6 bases, with 8 bases between them. Germline lookup yields CDR1 MNHNS and CDR2 SASEGT. The CDR3 region is CASSEQVRQPQHF. The CDR3 DNA is TGTGCCAGCAGTGAACAGGTCCGTCAGCCCCAGCATTTT.

This clonotype was counted a few times. J is TRBJ2-7 and V is TRBV20-1; weak D call: TRBD1 (5 bases). V was clipped by 1 base and J by 2 bases, with 15 bases between them. This CDR3 comprises 15 residues. Germline V lookup: CDR1 DFQATT, CDR2 SNEGSKA (reference sequence). CDR3 nucleotide sequence: TGCAGTGCTAGAGTAGAAGACAGTTCCACCTACGAGCAGTACTTC. It encodes CSARVEDSSTYEQYF.

This clonotype has at least ten counts. The CDR3 loop is CASSSYRSPNTEAFF. The CDR3 DNA follows: TGTGCCAGCAGTTCGTACAGGTCTCCGAACACTGAAGCTTTCTTT. The chain carries TRBV27 and TRBJ1-1, with D possibly TRBD1 on 5 matching bases. V was cut by 4 bases and J by 1 base, with 13 bases left in between. This CDR3 has 15 amino acids. Per germline, CDR1 MNHEY and CDR2 SMNVEV (reference sequence).

For the CDR3, the DNA is TGCGCCAGCAGCCACGACAGCAGCTCCTACGAGCAGTACTTC. This sequence encodes CASSHDSSSYEQYF. This chain links TRBV4-1 with TRBJ2-7; the D gene is possibly TRBD1 (5 bases). V was trimmed by 3 bases and J by 0 bases, leaving 9 bases between them. The CDR3 is made up of 14 amino acids. CDR1 MGHRA and CDR2 YSYEKL come from the germline V gene.

The rearrangement uses TRBV14 and TRBJ2-2, with D possibly TRBD1 on 5 matching bases. The CDR3 has 16 residues. The germline V gene has CDR1 SGHDN and CDR2 FVKESK. V was pared by 3 bases and J by 1 base, with 12 bases between. This CDR3 reads CASSHFDRENTGELFF. The CDR3 DNA is TGTGCCAGCAGCCATTTCGACAGAGAGAACACCGGGGAGCTGTTTTTT. Looking up the rest from reference TRBV14 and TRBJ2-2 gives the full variable domain: EAGVTQFPSHSVIEKGQTVTLRCDPISGHDNLYWYRRVMGKEIKFLLHFVKESKQDESGMPNNRFLAERTGGTYSTLKVQPAELEDSGVYFCASSHFDRENTGELFFGEGSRLTVL.

This clonotype was counted a few times. The chain links TRBV27 to TRBJ1-5, with D unresolved. Germline-derived CDR1 and CDR2 are MNHEY and SMNVEV (reference sequence). The CDR3 totals 14 residues. Trimming cost V 10 bases and J 0 bases, with 13 bases left between them. The CDR3 DNA follows: TGTGCCACCAAAAACGGGGTTAGCAATCAGCCCCAGCATTTT. Protein product: CATKNGVSNQPQHF.

A few counts support this clonotype. This sequence joins TRBV29-1 and TRBJ1-1, with D uncertain. Germline CDR1 reads SQVTM; CDR2 reads ANQGSEA. There are 14 residues in the CDR3. Deletions cut 4 bases from V and 5 bases from J, with 17 bases between. CDR3 loop: CSVGWRRLRTEAFF. The CDR3 DNA sequence: TGCAGCGTTGGATGGAGGCGGCTGAGGACTGAAGCTTTCTTT. Full variable domain (missing parts from reference TRBV29-1 and TRBJ1-1): SAVISQKPSRDICQRGTSLTIQCQVDSQVTMMFWYRQQPGQSLTLIATANQGSEATYESGFVIDKFPISRPNLTFSTLTVSNMSPEDSSIYLCSVGWRRLRTEAFFGQGTRLTVV.

This clonotype was found a few times. The chain uses TRBV20-1 and TRBJ2-3; D is perhaps TRBD1 or TRBD2 (5 bases each). CDR1 and CDR2 from the germline V gene are DFQATT and SNEGSKA (reference sequence). With 3 bases removed from V and 0 bases from J, the gap between germline ends came to 10 bases. The CDR3 runs to 14 residues. The CDR3 DNA sequence: TGCAGTGCTAGCCCGGGGCGTAGCACAGATACGCAGTATTTT. Encoded protein: CSASPGRSTDTQYF.

This chain links TRBV7-2 with TRBJ1-6; D is uncertain. CDR1 and CDR2 from the germline V gene are SGHTA and FQGNSA. Trimming cost V 1 base and J 6 bases, with 13 bases left between them. This CDR3 has 16 amino acids. The CDR3 coding sequence is TGTGCCAGCAGCTTAGGTACCCGGGGTCCTAATTCACCCCTCCACTTT. This encodes CASSLGTRGPNSPLHF.

The genes are TRBV12-3 or TRBV12-4 and TRBJ1-1; a weak D match, TRBD1 (5 bases). V shed 6 bases and J shed 4 bases, with 15 bases lying between them. This CDR3 is built from 14 residues. CDR3 sequence reads: CASRPPGLFTEAFF. CDR3 DNA: TGTGCCAGCAGACCCCCGGGGCTTTTCACTGAAGCTTTCTTT.

Only a few counts were recorded for this clonotype. In DNA form, the CDR3 reads TGTGCCAGCAGTATCACGGACAGGTTTGGGGAGACCCAGTACTTC. Its protein is CASSITDRFGETQYF. The chain is built from TRBV6-5 and TRBJ2-5, with TRBD1 matching 7 bases. V gave up 5 bases and J gave up 5 bases; unmatched junction bases: 11. Germline V gene lookup returns CDR1 MNHEY and CDR2 SVGAGI. The CDR3 totals 15 residues.

In this sample, this clonotype turned up a few times. CDR3: CSATGQGSTDTQYF. The CDR3 nucleotides are TGCAGTGCTACTGGCCAGGGGAGCACAGATACGCAGTATTTT. The chain couples TRBV20-1 to TRBJ2-3, with a tentative D call TRBD1 (6 bases). V was trimmed by 4 bases and J by 0 bases, leaving 11 bases between them. CDR1 and CDR2 (germline): DFQATT, SNEGSKA (reference sequence). The CDR3 consists of 14 residues.

V gene TRBV6-1 combines with J gene TRBJ1-3; D is undetermined. Germline assignment: CDR1 MNHNS and CDR2 SASEGT. V was clipped by 3 bases and J by 3 bases, with 12 bases between them. The CDR3 consists of 15 residues. The CDR3 protein is CASSERLGGGNTIYF. In nucleotides, the CDR3 is TGTGCCAGCAGTGAGCGGTTGGGAGGTGGAAACACCATATATTTT.

The gene calls are TRBV7-3 and TRBJ1-1, with unresolved D. CDR1 SGHTA and CDR2 FQGTGA come from the germline V gene. The V end lost 1 base, the J end lost 1 base, and 10 bases lay between the germline ends. This CDR3 is 15 amino acids long. The CDR3 coding sequence is TGTGCCAGCAGCTTAAGAGGCAGAAGGAACACTGAAGCTTTCTTT. It translates to CASSLRGRRNTEAFF.

There are a few counts of this clonotype. The chain links TRBV20-1 to TRBJ2-1; TRBD1 is a possible D gene (6 bases). Germline CDR1 and CDR2: DFQATT and SNEGSKA (reference sequence). Between the trimmed V and J ends, which lost 5 bases and 0 bases, there was a span of 20 bases. The CDR3 consists of 17 residues. The CDR3 reads CSAEFTDSLSSYNEQFF. CDR3 in DNA: TGCAGTGCTGAGTTTACGGACAGCTTAAGCTCCTACAATGAGCAGTTCTTC.

The rearrangement links TRBV2 to TRBJ2-7, with TRBD2 as a possible D gene (5 bases). Germline V lookup: CDR1 SNHLY, CDR2 FYNNEI. Trimming removed 4 bases at V and 0 bases at J, with 10 bases between. The CDR3 extends over 14 amino acids. The CDR3 loop is CASSGGPDSYEQYF. For the CDR3, the DNA is TGTGCCAGCAGTGGAGGGCCGGACTCCTACGAGCAGTACTTC. Full variable domain (missing parts from reference TRBV2 and TRBJ2-7): EPEVTQTPSHQVTQMGQEVILRCVPISNHLYFYWYRQILGQKVEFLVSFYNNEISEKSEIFDDQFSVERPDGSNFTLKIRSTKLEDSAMYFCASSGGPDSYEQYFGPGTRLTVT.

The chain has TRBV14 and TRBJ2-1; 8 positions agree with TRBD1. The CDR3 extends over 16 amino acids. Germline loops: CDR1 SGHDN, CDR2 FVKESK. The junction had 7 bases not matched to a gene; V was cut back by 2 bases and J by 4 bases. CDR3 region: CASSQWTGTSYNEQFF. As DNA, the CDR3 is TGTGCCAGCAGCCAATGGACAGGGACTTCTTACAATGAGCAGTTCTTC.

This clonotype came up a few times. CDR3 region: CAIKRQGDEKLFF. The CDR3 region has the DNA TGTGCCATCAAAAGACAGGGGGATGAAAAACTGTTTTTT. The V call is TRBV10-3, the J call TRBJ1-4; 9 positions agree with TRBD1. J was trimmed by 6 bases and V by 7 bases; bases with no gene match: 3. CDR1 and CDR2 from the germline V gene are ENHRY and SYGVKD. This CDR3 has 13 amino acids.

V gene TRBV12-3 or TRBV12-4 combines with J gene TRBJ2-3, with 8 bases lining up with TRBD2. Trimming removed 2 bases from V and 6 bases from J; junction bases left unmatched: 7. This CDR3 has 15 amino acids. CDR3 DNA sequence: TGTGCCAGCAGTTTAAGAACGGGGGGGTTGGATACGCAGTATTTT. Its protein is CASSLRTGGLDTQYF.

The rearrangement links TRBV6-4 to TRBJ1-1; 7 nucleotides match TRBD1. There are 13 residues in the CDR3. The germline gives CDR1 MRHNA, CDR2 SNTAGT. With V trimmed by 5 bases and J by 3 bases, 3 bases remained unmatched. CDR3 region: CASSPRGDTEAFF. The CDR3 region has the DNA TGTGCCAGCAGTCCCAGGGGGGACACTGAAGCTTTCTTT.

CDR3 sequence reads: CASSLVGMNTEAFF. DNA for the CDR3: TGTGCCAGCAGCCTAGTGGGGATGAACACTGAAGCTTTCTTT. The chain joins TRBV12-3 or TRBV12-4 to TRBJ1-1; D ambiguous. The CDR3 totals 14 residues. V was clipped by 6 bases and J by 0 bases, with 11 bases between them.